A selection of T cell receptor beta chains follows, all from one sample in a study of T-cell memory formation after mild COVID-19. TCRdb reprocessed the 5' RACE reads via MiXCR and lists one record per CDR3 protein. The table shows roughly 51,000 distinct CDR3 sequences, with 7% to 8% occurring only once. The material sequenced was PBMCs or a T cell subset sorted from them (not recorded which). Source of these receptors: a man between 18 and 35 years old who had mild COVID-19 (a few samples of this study predate the infection). Cell type and time point are not known. Each CDR3 is given with its conserved first and last residue. Fields, in order: clone size, D gene, V gene, J gene, CDR3 protein, CDR3 DNA. D genes are given only for firm matches. Where a row states a size, it is once, few, many or the class of an expanded clone; other rows omit it.

few	.	TRBV6-5	TRBJ1-3	CASSYSSGNTIYF	TGTGCCAGCAGTTATTCCTCTGGAAACACCATATATTTT
few	TRBD2	TRBV3-1	TRBJ2-1	CASRLAGDSYNEQFF	TGTGCCAGCAGGCTAGCGGGGGATAGTTACAATGAGCAGTTCTTC
many	.	TRBV20-1	TRBJ2-7	CSARDPGATYEQYF	TGCAGTGCTAGAGATCCGGGGGCCACCTACGAGCAGTACTTC
.	.	TRBV6-6	TRBJ2-4	CASSYPVGKNIQYF	TGTGCCAGCAGTTACCCGGTGGGCAAAAACATTCAGTACTTC
.	TRBD1	TRBV18	TRBJ1-1	CASSPPLGFGTGDYTEAFF	TGTGCCAGCTCACCCCCCCTAGGTTTCGGGACAGGGGACTACACTGAAGCTTTCTTT
.	TRBD1	TRBV7-9	TRBJ2-1	CASSPDRVYNEQFF	TGTGCCAGCAGCCCCGACAGGGTCTACAATGAGCAGTTCTTC
many	TRBD1	TRBV24-1	TRBJ2-7	CATRWDRETYEQYF	TGTGCCACCAGATGGGACAGGGAGACCTACGAGCAGTACTTC
.	.	TRBV20-1	TRBJ2-7	CSASFGGGQGEQYF	TGCAGTGCTAGTTTTGGGGGAGGTCAGGGCGAGCAGTACTTC
.	.	TRBV12-3/TRBV12-4	TRBJ1-4	CASSFGPPRGEKLFF	TGTGCCAGCAGTTTCGGGCCTCCTCGCGGAGAAAAACTGTTTTTT
.	TRBD1	TRBV28	TRBJ1-2	CASSAATQTGINYGYTF	TGTGCCAGCAGTGCCGCTACTCAGACAGGGATCAACTATGGCTACACCTTC
.	TRBD2	TRBV4-3	TRBJ2-1	CASSQGGGRSYNEQFF	TGCGCCAGCAGCCAAGGCGGGGGGAGATCCTACAATGAGCAGTTCTTC
many	.	TRBV7-2	TRBJ2-2	CASSTRNPVRSGELFF	TGTGCCAGCAGCACTCGGAACCCCGTCAGGTCCGGGGAGCTGTTTTTT
few	.	TRBV7-9	TRBJ1-2	CASSLGDIGGYTF	TGTGCCAGCAGCTTAGGGGACATCGGTGGCTACACCTTC
medium-sized	.	TRBV6-5	TRBJ1-1	CASSYSYSGIGGTEAFF	TGTGCCAGCAGTTACTCGTATTCGGGGATCGGTGGCACTGAAGCTTTCTTT
many	.	TRBV5-1	TRBJ2-3	CASSLALAGSSTDTQYF	TGCGCCAGCAGCTTGGCCTTGGCGGGCTCTAGCACAGATACGCAGTATTTT
few	TRBD1	TRBV4-2	TRBJ2-1	CASSQDLSLGDRVNEQFF	TGTGCCAGCAGCCAAGATCTTTCTCTGGGGGACAGGGTCAATGAGCAGTTCTTC
.	TRBD2	TRBV27	TRBJ2-5	CASSVQRGRETQYF	TGTGCCAGCAGTGTCCAGCGGGGTCGGGAGACCCAGTACTTC
many	TRBD1	TRBV5-6	TRBJ2-1	CASSATGGAGEQFF	TGTGCCAGCAGCGCAACAGGGGGCGCGGGTGAGCAGTTCTTC
few	TRBD1	TRBV7-9	TRBJ2-1	CASSQGVYNEQFF	TGTGCCAGCAGCCAGGGGGTTTACAATGAGCAGTTCTTC
many	.	TRBV7-9	TRBJ2-1	CASSLVSDEQFF	TGTGCCAGCAGCCTGGTGTCCGATGAGCAGTTCTTC
few	.	TRBV29-1	TRBJ1-1	CSVELTGYEAFF	TGCAGCGTCGAACTAACGGGGTATGAAGCTTTCTTT
many	TRBD2	TRBV7-8	TRBJ2-5	CASSWEPGRGGETQYF	TGTGCCAGCAGCTGGGAGCCGGGACGCGGGGGGGAGACCCAGTACTTC
many	TRBD1	TRBV7-9	TRBJ2-3	CASSLQGESTDTQYF	TGTGCCAGCAGCTTGCAGGGGGAAAGCACAGATACGCAGTATTTT
many	.	TRBV5-6	TRBJ2-1	CASSPEGRHNEQFF	TGTGCCAGCAGCCCCGAGGGACGGCACAATGAGCAGTTCTTC
.	TRBD1	TRBV5-6	TRBJ1-2	CASSLGQGRGYTF	TGTGCCAGCAGCCTTGGACAGGGCAGAGGCTACACCTTC
few	.	TRBV12-3/TRBV12-4	TRBJ2-4	CASSEGLAKNIQYF	TGTGCCAGCAGTGAGGGACTAGCCAAAAACATTCAGTACTTC
few	.	TRBV28	TRBJ2-2	CASSLTGAGELFF	TGTGCCAGCAGTTTAACGGGGGCCGGGGAGCTGTTTTTT
.	TRBD1	TRBV19	TRBJ1-1	CASRINRGDTEAFF	TGTGCCAGTAGAATTAACAGGGGGGACACTGAAGCTTTCTTT
few	.	TRBV9	TRBJ2-3	CASSYYTTDTQYF	TGTGCCAGCAGCTACTACACGACAGATACGCAGTATTTT
.	.	TRBV20-1	TRBJ1-6	CSAPSGGLDGNSPLHF	TGCAGTGCCCCCAGCGGGGGGCTTGACGGTAATTCACCCCTCCACTTT
.	.	TRBV28	TRBJ1-5	CASSFVYSHQPQHF	TGTGCCAGCAGTTTTGTGTACTCCCATCAGCCCCAGCATTTT
few	.	TRBV20-1	TRBJ2-5	CSAPFLEGTQYF	TGCAGTGCGCCGTTCTTGGAAGGGACCCAGTACTTC
few	TRBD1	TRBV7-2	TRBJ2-7	CASSPDGTDLREQYF	TGTGCCAGCAGCCCGGACGGGACAGACCTACGCGAGCAGTACTTC
few	.	TRBV5-1	TRBJ1-1	CASIEGGRDTEAFF	TGCGCCAGCATCGAGGGGGGGCGGGACACTGAAGCTTTCTTT
few	TRBD2	TRBV19	TRBJ2-3	CASSIRRTSGGAADTQYF	TGTGCCAGTAGTATTCGCCGGACTAGCGGGGGGGCCGCAGATACGCAGTATTTT
many	.	TRBV7-2	TRBJ1-5	CASSLAMQSNQPQHF	TGTGCCAGCAGCTTAGCTATGCAGAGCAATCAGCCCCAGCATTTT
few	TRBD2	TRBV10-3	TRBJ2-5	CAIRSSGDQETQYF	TGTGCCATCAGGTCTAGCGGGGACCAAGAGACCCAGTACTTC
many	TRBD2	TRBV7-9	TRBJ2-3	CASSSGLETDTQYF	TGTGCCAGCAGCTCGGGACTAGAAACAGATACGCAGTATTTT
.	.	TRBV7-8	TRBJ1-4	CASSLEGEKLFF	TGTGCCAGCAGCTTAGAGGGGGAAAAACTGTTTTTT
few	TRBD1	TRBV28	TRBJ1-4	CASRRDRKLFF	TGTGCCAGCAGACGGGACAGGAAACTGTTTTTT
few	.	TRBV28	TRBJ2-3	CASGLIREDTQYF	TGTGCCAGCGGTCTAATTCGTGAAGATACGCAGTATTTT
many	.	TRBV5-1	TRBJ2-5	CASSLVAGKETQYF	TGCGCCAGCAGCTTGGTTGCGGGGAAAGAGACCCAGTACTTC
few	.	TRBV7-9	TRBJ2-5	CASTTGKETQYF	TGTGCCAGCACCACCGGGAAAGAGACCCAGTACTTC
many	.	TRBV6-5	TRBJ1-4	CASSYSKIPGSNEKLFF	TGTGCCAGCAGTTACTCGAAAATTCCTGGGTCGAATGAAAAACTGTTTTTT
.	TRBD1	TRBV12-3/TRBV12-4	TRBJ1-1	CASSFILNLDRGLKNTEAFF	TGTGCCAGCAGTTTTATCCTTAACCTGGACAGGGGGCTTAAGAACACTGAAGCTTTCTTT
many	.	TRBV7-6	TRBJ2-3	CASSLGPSDYTQYF	TGTGCCAGCAGCTTAGGGCCTAGCGATTATACGCAGTATTTT